The 29 T cell receptor beta chains presented below share a single source sample, sequenced in a study of OX40 agonist ivuxolimab in advanced cancers. The table came from immunoSEQ multiplex PCR; TCRdb's copy has only in-frame clones and leaves some out. The sample lists more than 45,000 clones; around 87% were seen once. Material: CD4+ or CD8+ T cells sorted from blood, obtained in a trial of the OX40 agonist ivuxolimab. Source of these receptors: an adult with an advanced solid tumor such as melanoma, head and neck, liver or kidney cancer.

This clone came up once. V and J are TRBV6-5 and TRBJ1-1; TRBD1 is a possible D gene (5 bases). Germline V gene data show CDR1 as MNHEY and CDR2 as SVGAGI. This CDR3 region has 14 residues. Trimming shortened V by 2 bases and J by 2 bases, and 9 bases separated the two germline ends. CDR3 sequence reads: CASSYAGINTEAFF. CDR3 sequence (DNA): TGTGCCAGCAGTTACGCAGGGATAAACACTGAAGCTTTCTTT.

This clone is medium-sized in the sample. V usage is TRBV27 and J usage is TRBJ2-7, with TRBD2 identical over 13 bases. The V gene end was trimmed by 5 bases and the J gene end by 4 bases; junction bases not matched to a gene: 5. Germline CDR1 is MNHEY and CDR2 is SMNVEV (reference sequence). This CDR3 has 15 amino acids. Here the CDR3 reads CASSKGTSGKYEQYF. The DNA for the CDR3 is TGTGCCAGCAGTAAGGGGACTAGCGGGAAATACGAGCAGTACTTC.

The gene calls are TRBV15 and TRBJ1-1; D not certain. The CDR3 has 15 amino acids. Germline V gene lookup returns CDR1 LNHNV and CDR2 YYDKDF (reference sequence). The V gene lost 0 bases and the J gene lost 7 bases, with 15 bases spanning the gap. CDR3 nucleotides: TGTGCCACCAGCAGAGATACGAGGCAGCAAATTGAAGCTTTCTTT. Residues: CATSRDTRQQIEAFF.

This clone was seen a few times. The chain combines TRBV28 with TRBJ2-5, with 7 bases lining up with TRBD2. V trimming: 6 bases; J trimming: 4 bases; junction bases outside the gene matches: 8. CDR3 size: 14 residues. Germline lookup yields CDR1 MDHEN and CDR2 SYDVKM. For the CDR3, the DNA is TGTGCCAGCAGGCTCGGGGGGAGGGCAGAGACCCAGTACTTC. Translated: CASRLGGRAETQYF.

In its sample, this clone was seen a few times. The rearrangement links TRBV13 to TRBJ2-1, with a tentative D call TRBD1 (6 bases). The CDR3 extends over 14 amino acids. V lost 1 base to trimming and J lost 6 bases, with 10 bases between them. The germline gives CDR1 PRHDT, CDR2 FYEKMQ (reference sequence). The CDR3 DNA reads as TGTGCCAGCAGCTTAGCCAGGGGCTCCAATGAGCAGTTCTTC. Protein sequence: CASSLARGSNEQFF.

This chain connects TRBV2 to TRBJ2-3; 10 bases are a match to TRBD2. The germline CDR1 and CDR2 sequences are SNHLY and FYNNEI. There are 14 residues in the CDR3. With V trimmed by 9 bases and J by 4 bases, 7 bases remained unmatched. CDR3 sequence reads: CARIERGGADTQYF. The CDR3 DNA sequence: TGTGCCAGGATCGAGCGGGGGGGCGCAGATACGCAGTATTTT. Filled out from reference TRBV2 and TRBJ2-3, the complete variable domain reads EPEVTQTPSHQVTQMGQEVILRCVPISNHLYFYWYRQILGQKVEFLVSFYNNEISEKSEIFDDQFSVERPDGSNFTLKIRSTKLEDSAMYFCARIERGGADTQYFGPGTRLTVL.

The genes are TRBV19 and TRBJ2-7, with 12 positions matching TRBD2. The V segment lost 8 bases and the J segment 7 bases; nucleotides outside the gene matches: 6. Germline lookup yields CDR1 LNHDA and CDR2 SQIVND (reference sequence). The CDR3 totals 13 residues. The chain's CDR3 is CASEGLAGGEQYF. For the CDR3, the DNA is TGTGCCAGTGAGGGCCTAGCGGGAGGGGAGCAGTACTTC.

The J gene is TRBJ2-5, the V gene TRBV4-3, with 7 nucleotides matching TRBD2. Germline V gives CDR1 LGHNA, CDR2 YSLEER. Trimming at V came to 2 bases and at J to 0 bases, leaving 6 bases not matched to a gene. There are 16 residues in the CDR3. In DNA, the CDR3 is TGCGCCAGCAGCCAAATGCTAGCGGTGTACCAAGAGACCCAGTACTTC. Its translation is CASSQMLAVYQETQYF.

This chain links TRBV13 with TRBJ2-3, with D possibly matching TRBD2 (6 bases). This CDR3 is 15 amino acids long. CDR1 is PRHDT, CDR2 FYEKMQ, per germline (reference sequence). Trimming removed 5 bases at V and 5 bases at J, with 17 bases between. CDR3 loop: CASSPRDPRGDTQYF. For the CDR3, the DNA is TGTGCCAGCAGCCCGCGGGACCCCCGGGGAGATACGCAGTATTTT.

The rearrangement joins TRBV7-6 to TRBJ1-3; D gene ambiguous. This CDR3 has 14 amino acids. Germline values: CDR1 SGHVS, CDR2 FNYEAQ. V shed 2 bases and J shed 0 bases, with 5 bases lying between them. This chain's CDR3 is CASSLTGSGNTIYF. CDR3 nucleotides: TGTGCCAGCAGCTTAACTGGCTCTGGAAACACCATATATTTT.

The chain is built from TRBV2 and TRBJ1-5; D gene uncertain. CDR1 is SNHLY, CDR2 FYNNEI, per germline. The ends were cut back, 5 bases at V and 2 bases at J, with 13 bases in the middle. The CDR3 is 15 residues long. CDR3 sequence: CASSKSPGGNQPQHF. The CDR3 nucleotides are TGTGCCAGCAGTAAGTCCCCAGGCGGCAATCAGCCCCAGCATTTT. Together with reference TRBV2 and TRBJ1-5, the CDR3 gives the full variable domain: EPEVTQTPSHQVTQMGQEVILRCVPISNHLYFYWYRQILGQKVEFLVSFYNNEISEKSEIFDDQFSVERPDGSNFTLKIRSTKLEDSAMYFCASSKSPGGNQPQHFGDGTRLSIL.

This chain connects TRBV30 to TRBJ2-7; no firm D call. Germline CDR1 is GTSNPN and CDR2 is SVGIG (reference sequence). This CDR3 comprises 11 residues. V lost 5 bases, J lost 4 bases, and 9 bases lay in between. CDR3 region: CAWSHSYEQYF. Written as DNA, the CDR3 is TGTGCCTGGTCACATTCTTACGAGCAGTACTTC.

The V call is TRBV27, the J call TRBJ2-7; no definite D call. The germline gives CDR1 MNHEY, CDR2 SMNVEV (reference sequence). The CDR3 totals 15 residues. Trimming shortened V by 5 bases and J by 3 bases, and 17 bases separated the two germline ends. In nucleotides, the CDR3 is TGTGCCAGCAGTCCACTGGACCGGAAAGACTACGAGCAGTACTTC. Protein product: CASSPLDRKDYEQYF.

This chain links TRBV11-2 with TRBJ1-1; a weak D match, TRBD1 (6 bases). From germline, CDR1 is SGHAT and CDR2 FQNNGV. V shed 3 bases and J shed 5 bases, with 19 bases lying between them. The CDR3 length is 16 residues. Here the CDR3 reads CASSFWVRGVWTEAFF. CDR3 bases: TGTGCCAGCAGCTTCTGGGTCAGGGGAGTATGGACTGAAGCTTTCTTT. The whole variable domain, filled in from reference TRBV11-2 and TRBJ1-1, reads EAGVAQSPRYKIIEKRQSVAFWCNPISGHATLYWYQQILGQGPKLLIQFQNNGVVDDSQLPKDRFSAERLKGVDSTLKIQPAKLEDSAVYLCASSFWVRGVWTEAFFGQGTRLTVV.

The chain uses TRBV7-6 and TRBJ1-3; D is perhaps TRBD1 (5 bases). Trimming removed 5 bases from V and 0 bases from J, with 20 bases in between. Germline values: CDR1 SGHVS, CDR2 FNYEAQ. The CDR3 has 18 residues. The CDR3 here is CASSLGAGGFSSGNTIYF. Here the CDR3 DNA reads TGTGCCAGCAGCCTCGGGGCTGGGGGGTTCAGCTCTGGAAACACCATATATTTT. Based on the CDR3 plus reference TRBV7-6 and TRBJ1-3, the full variable domain is GAGVSQSPRYKVTKRGQDVALRCDPISGHVSLYWYRQALGQGPEFLTYFNYEAQQDKSGLPNDRFSAERPEGSISTLTIQRTEQRDSAMYRCASSLGAGGFSSGNTIYFGEGSWLTVV.

The rearrangement joins TRBV9 to TRBJ2-7; 10 bases match TRBD1. Germline loops: CDR1 SGDLS, CDR2 YYNGEE. V lost 2 bases, J lost 2 bases, and 4 bases stayed unmatched. This CDR3 is built from 15 residues. In nucleotides, the CDR3 is TGTGCCAGCAGCGTCTACGGGACAGGGGCCTACGAGCAGTACTTC. Protein product: CASSVYGTGAYEQYF.

V gene TRBV28 combines with J gene TRBJ2-7, with 7 nucleotides matching TRBD1. V trimming: 8 bases; J trimming: 6 bases; junction bases outside the gene matches: 10. Germline CDR1 and CDR2: MDHEN and SYDVKM. CDR3 length equals 13 residues. CDR3 DNA sequence: TGTGCCAGCGTCCCTGCGACAGGGCGCGAGCAGTACTTC. Its protein is CASVPATGREQYF.

CDR3 residues: CAISESASGSYEQYF. CDR3 bases: TGTGCCATCAGTGAGTCTGCTAGCGGATCCTACGAGCAGTACTTC. The V and J genes are TRBV10-3 and TRBJ2-7; 7 bases agree with TRBD2. Germline V gene sequence: CDR1 ENHRY, CDR2 SYGVKD. V lost 0 bases to trimming and J lost 1 base; unmatched junction nucleotides: 3. The CDR3 totals 15 residues.

CDR3 in amino acids: CARSLCRNEQFF. The DNA for the CDR3 is TGTGCCAGAAGCTTGTGCAGGAATGAGCAGTTCTTC. This chain uses TRBV5-3 with TRBJ2-1; no reliable D call. TRBV5-3 is an ORF; its function is uncertain. Trimming pared 1 base from V and 7 bases from J, leaving 6 bases between. The CDR3 consists of 12 residues.

This sequence joins TRBV6-1 and TRBJ2-7, with 10 nucleotides matching TRBD1. Germline V gene lookup returns CDR1 MNHNS and CDR2 SASEGT. CDR3 size: 15 residues. After removal of 5 bases from V and 6 bases from J, the junction contained 10 bases not matched to a gene. In DNA, the CDR3 is TGTGCCAGCAGTCTATTGAGGGACAGGGGAATCGAGCAGTACTTC. Translating it yields CASSLLRDRGIEQYF.

This clone occurred once. The rearrangement links TRBV19 to TRBJ2-7; 9 bases line up with TRBD2. Looked up from germline, CDR1 is LNHDA and CDR2 is SQIVND (reference sequence). The CDR3 loop spans 15 amino acids. With 5 bases clipped from V and 0 bases from J, the junction kept 5 bases outside the gene matches. The CDR3 DNA reads as TGTGCCAGTAGTGCCCAGCGGGAGGCCTCCTACGAGCAGTACTTC. Its translation is CASSAQREASYEQYF. The complete variable domain, with remaining parts taken from reference TRBV19 and TRBJ2-7, reads DGGITQSPKYLFRKEGQNVTLSCEQNLNHDAMYWYRQDPGQGLRLIYYSQIVNDFQKGDIAEGYSVSREKKESFPLTVTSAQKNPTAFYLCASSAQREASYEQYFGPGTRLTVT.

The V gene is TRBV4-3, the J gene TRBJ2-5, with a possible D match to TRBD1 (6 bases). CDR1 is LGHNA, CDR2 YSLEER, per germline. The CDR3 is made up of 14 amino acids. V gave up 4 bases and J gave up 3 bases, with 12 bases separating them. CDR3 protein: CASSLSGQKETQYF. DNA of the CDR3: TGCGCCAGCAGCCTATCAGGACAGAAAGAGACCCAGTACTTC.

The V and J genes are TRBV4-1 and TRBJ1-4, with D unclear. There are 15 residues in the CDR3. From germline, CDR1 is MGHRA and CDR2 YSYEKL. Trimming left V 7 bases short and J 3 bases short, with 15 bases between. CDR3: CASTPWTDPNEKLFF. CDR3 bases: TGCGCCAGCACCCCCTGGACCGATCCTAATGAAAAACTGTTTTTT.

The chain employs TRBV6-6 and TRBJ2-7; D unresolved. CDR1 and CDR2 from the germline V gene are MNHNY and SVGAGI (reference sequence). V was trimmed by 2 bases and J by 1 base, leaving 6 bases between them. The length of the CDR3 is 13 residues. CDR3 DNA sequence: TGTGCCAGCAGTTACGAGGTTTCCTACGAGCAGTACTTC. The encoded protein is CASSYEVSYEQYF.

Concerning this clone: The sample contains more than one DNA sequence encoding this CDR3. The rearrangement links TRBV7-2 to TRBJ2-7; D not certain. V lost 5 bases, J lost 1 base, and 3 bases lay in between. The germline gives CDR1 SGHTA, CDR2 FQGNSA. This CDR3 region has 11 residues. Here the CDR3 reads CASSPSYEQYF. The DNA for the CDR3 is TGTGCCAGCAGCCCTTCCTACGAGCAGTACTTC. The full variable domain, with the rest looked up from reference TRBV7-2 and TRBJ2-7, is GAGVSQSPSNKVTEKGKDVELRCDPISGHTALYWYRQSLGQGLEFLIYFQGNSAPDKSGLPSDRFSAERTGGSVSTLTIQRTQQEDSAVYLCASSPSYEQYFGPGTRLTVT.

In this sample, this clone turned up once. The chain recombines TRBV4-1 with TRBJ2-7; TRBD2 agrees at 9 bases. This CDR3 region has 17 residues. Germline V gene lookup returns CDR1 MGHRA and CDR2 YSYEKL. The V segment lost 2 bases and the J segment 3 bases; nucleotides outside the gene matches: 11. As DNA, the CDR3 is TGCGCCAGCAGCCAAAAAAGTTCCGGGACTAGCTTCTACGAGCAGTACTTC. Protein: CASSQKSSGTSFYEQYF.

As regards this clone: One end of the junction varies from germline; a read error may be responsible. This CDR3 is also generated by other DNA sequences in the sample. The chain employs TRBV7-9 and TRBJ1-1, with a weak D call TRBD1 (6 bases). The CDR3 runs 13 residues. The V gene's germline CDR1 is SEHNR and CDR2 FQNEAQ (reference sequence). The CDR3 is CASSLTGTTEAFF. CDR3 nucleotide sequence: TGCGCCAGCAGCTTAACAGGGACCACTGAAGCTTTCTTT. Supplemented by reference TRBV7-9 and TRBJ1-1, the full variable domain reads DTGVSQNPRHKITKRGQNVTFRCDPISEHNRLYWYRQTLGQGPEFLTYFQNEAQLEKSRLLSDRFSAERPKGSFSTLEIQRTEQGDSAMYLCASSLTGTTEAFFGQGTRLTVV.

The chain links TRBV21-1 to TRBJ2-5. TRBV21-1 is assigned pseudogene status. This CDR3 has 18 residues. The CDR3 region is CASRNFLFGGQAQETQYF. The CDR3 DNA reads as TGTGCCAGCCGCAACTTTCTGTTCGGGGGCCAGGCCCAAGAGACCCAGTACTTC.

The chain couples TRBV11-2 to TRBJ2-3, with 10 bases matching TRBD2. CDR3 length: 16 residues. The J segment lost 3 bases and the V segment lost 2 bases, leaving 5 bases of the junction unmatched. The germline gives CDR1 SGHAT, CDR2 FQNNGV. CDR3 sequence reads: CASSLPSGSFTDTQYF. CDR3 DNA sequence: TGTGCCAGCAGCTTACCTAGCGGGAGTTTTACAGATACGCAGTATTTT.